The 24 T cell receptor beta chains below were found in one sample sequenced in a study of CD8 T cells in Susac syndrome. Reverse transcription of roughly 0.5 to 1 ug RNA was performed with random hexamers. TCRdb recomputed calls from the immunoSEQ multiplex PCR reads with MiXCR, one row per CDR3 protein. The sample includes approximately 300,000 distinct CDR3 sequences, 65% to 90% seen only once; the top ten take roughly 0.21%. The sequenced material came from CD8+ T cells from PBMCs. The receptors here all came from a human donor with multiple sclerosis.

The table lists this clonotype with a count of one. The chain couples TRBV28 to TRBJ2-1; TRBD2 matches at 10 bases. CDR1 is MDHEN, CDR2 SYDVKM, per germline. The CDR3 is 14 amino acids. V shed 7 bases and J 5 bases; nucleotides not matched to a gene: 5. Here the CDR3 reads CASTQLAGHNEQFF. CDR3 in DNA: TGTGCCAGCACCCAACTAGCGGGACACAATGAGCAGTTCTTC.

This clonotype appeared a single time. The chain has TRBV27 and TRBJ1-1; the D is unclear. V was clipped by 8 bases and J by 2 bases, with 12 bases between them. The CDR3 length is 13 residues. Germline CDR1 is MNHEY and CDR2 is SMNVEV (reference sequence). The CDR3, as DNA: TGTGCCAGCGGCGTGGGCCCCAACACTGAAGCTTTCTTT. As protein: CASGVGPNTEAFF.

The V and J genes are TRBV7-8 and TRBJ2-3; TRBD2 matches at 9 bases. This CDR3 is built from 16 residues. Germline V CDR1 and CDR2: SGHVS, FQNEAQ. The trim removed 5 bases at V and 3 bases at J, leaving 9 bases unmatched. This chain's CDR3 is CASSPRGGRATDTQYF. The CDR3 DNA reads as TGTGCCAGCAGCCCGAGAGGCGGGAGGGCGACAGATACGCAGTATTTT.

The genes are TRBV4-3 and TRBJ2-1; TRBD2 aligns across 12 bases. The ends lost 6 bases at V and 8 bases at J; junction bases unmatched: 11. Per germline, CDR1 LGHNA and CDR2 YSLEER. The CDR3 covers 16 residues. The chain's CDR3 is CASSTGLAGLVDEQFF. The CDR3 coding sequence is TGCGCCAGCAGTACTGGACTAGCGGGACTTGTCGATGAGCAGTTCTTC.

The chain links TRBV7-9 to TRBJ2-2; TRBD1 aligns across 9 bases. This CDR3 spans 14 amino acids. Germline trimming cut 5 bases from V and 7 bases from J; bases unmatched to any gene: 5. The germline gives CDR1 SEHNR, CDR2 FQNEAQ (reference sequence). The DNA for the CDR3 is TGTGCCAGCAGCCCCCGGGACAGGGTCGGGGAGCTGTTTTTT. Its translation is CASSPRDRVGELFF.

V usage is TRBV28 and J usage is TRBJ1-5, with a tentative D call TRBD1 (6 bases). With 6 bases removed from V and 0 bases from J, the gap between germline ends came to 9 bases. This CDR3 has 14 amino acids. The germline V gene encodes CDR1 MDHEN and CDR2 SYDVKM. Here the CDR3 DNA reads TGTGCCAGCAGACAGGGTTTTAGCAATCAGCCCCAGCATTTT. It is translated as CASRQGFSNQPQHF.

The table lists this clonotype with a few counts. The chain links TRBV27 to TRBJ2-7; 10 bases are a match to TRBD1. Per germline, CDR1 MNHEY and CDR2 SMNVEV (reference sequence). CDR3 length equals 15 residues. The junction had 2 bases not matched to a gene; V was cut back by 0 bases and J by 3 bases. Written as DNA, the CDR3 is TGTGCCAGCAGTTTATCGGGACAGGGGAGCTACGAGCAGTACTTC. The encoded protein is CASSLSGQGSYEQYF.

This chain links TRBV30 with TRBJ2-2; D call uncertain. This CDR3 has 12 amino acids. Looked up from germline, CDR1 is GTSNPN and CDR2 is SVGIG (reference sequence). V was clipped by 5 bases and J by 0 bases, with 4 bases between them. CDR3 in amino acids: CAWETNTGELFF. CDR3 in DNA: TGTGCCTGGGAAACGAACACCGGGGAGCTGTTTTTT.

This clonotype was picked up one time. The genes are TRBV5-6 and TRBJ2-7; 7 nucleotides line up with TRBD1. CDR1 is SGHDT and CDR2 is YYEEEE in the germline V gene. Unmatched junction bases numbered 9, after V lost 4 bases and J lost 5 bases. The CDR3 runs to 14 residues. CDR3 DNA: TGTGCCAGCAGCATAAAGGGGGCTACCGACGAGCAGTACTTC. It specifies CASSIKGATDEQYF.

The genes are TRBV4-3 and TRBJ1-4; D not resolved. Trimming shortened V by 9 bases and J by 4 bases, and 9 bases separated the two germline ends. The CDR3 runs 12 residues. Per the germline V gene, CDR1 is LGHNA and CDR2 is YSLEER. The CDR3 DNA is TGCGCCAGTCGTTGCTGTAATGAAAAACTGTTTTTT. Its protein is CASRCCNEKLFF.

V gene TRBV11-2 combines with J gene TRBJ1-2, with D unresolved. Germline values: CDR1 SGHAT, CDR2 FQNNGV. The V end was cut by 5 bases, the J end by 8 bases, with 18 bases between. This CDR3 comprises 14 residues. CDR3 residues: CASSPLFRLRGYTF. DNA for the CDR3: TGTGCCAGCAGCCCACTGTTTAGGTTAAGAGGCTACACCTTC.

This clonotype was recorded a few times. The chain recombines TRBV4-1 with TRBJ2-3; TRBD2 agrees at 10 bases. The V gene's germline CDR1 is MGHRA and CDR2 YSYEKL. This CDR3 has 16 amino acids. Trimming removed 5 bases from V and 1 base from J; junction bases left unmatched: 6. CDR3 DNA: TGCGCCAGCAGCGCGCGCGGGACTAGCGGCACAGATACGCAGTATTTT. It yields the protein CASSARGTSGTDTQYF.

The V gene is TRBV27, the J gene TRBJ2-1; 13 bases agree with TRBD2. CDR3 size: 19 residues. V lost 4 bases, J lost 3 bases, and 12 bases stayed unmatched. Germline CDR1 and CDR2: MNHEY and SMNVEV (reference sequence). CDR3: CASSYWTSGSNWYYNEQFF. The CDR3 DNA reads as TGTGCCAGCAGTTACTGGACTAGCGGGAGCAATTGGTACTACAATGAGCAGTTCTTC.

The chain links TRBV7-9 to TRBJ1-2, with a tentative D call TRBD1 (5 bases). This CDR3 region has 15 residues. CDR1 is SEHNR, CDR2 FQNEAQ, per germline (reference sequence). V lost 1 base and J 6 bases, leaving 15 bases between the germline ends. CDR3 nucleotides: TGTGCCAGCAGCTTAGGGTCCCGCAGGGTCCATGGCTACACCTTC. Protein: CASSLGSRRVHGYTF.

The chain couples TRBV30 to TRBJ2-1, with D hard to call. There are 11 residues in the CDR3. Between the trimmed V and J ends, which lost 3 bases and 5 bases, there was a span of 5 bases. CDR1 GTSNPN and CDR2 SVGIG come from the germline V gene (reference sequence). This CDR3 reads CAWSVDNEQFF. CDR3 coding DNA: TGTGCCTGGAGCGTAGACAATGAGCAGTTCTTC.

This chain joins TRBV3-1 and TRBJ1-2, with D possibly being TRBD1 (6 bases). Trimming took 2 bases from V and 8 from J, leaving 15 bases between them. The CDR3 has 14 residues. Germline V CDR1 and CDR2: LGHDT, YNNKEL (reference sequence). CDR3 amino acids: CASSQIRDTEGYTF. The CDR3 DNA is TGTGCCAGCAGCCAAATTCGGGACACCGAGGGCTACACCTTC.

The J gene is TRBJ1-2, the V gene TRBV24-1; D gene unclear. The CDR3 totals 13 residues. The germline V gene encodes CDR1 KGHDR and CDR2 SFDVKD. The V end lost 1 base, the J end lost 8 bases, and 10 bases lay between the germline ends. The CDR3 reads CATSDFSEAGYTF. The DNA for the CDR3 is TGTGCCACCAGTGATTTTTCAGAGGCCGGCTACACCTTC.

This clonotype occurred a few times. The rearrangement joins TRBV4-3 to TRBJ2-7, with 7 positions matching TRBD2. CDR1 LGHNA and CDR2 YSLEER come from the germline V gene. J gave up 3 bases and V 1 base, and 6 bases lay outside the gene matches. This CDR3 is 15 amino acids long. CDR3 loop: CASSQAGGRIYEQYF. In DNA, the CDR3 is TGCGCCAGCAGCCAAGCCGGGGGGAGAATCTACGAGCAGTACTTC.

The rearrangement uses TRBV7-9 and TRBJ2-4; no definite D call. V was pared by 1 base and J by 8 bases, with 12 bases between. The CDR3 is made up of 14 amino acids. Per the germline V gene, CDR1 is SEHNR and CDR2 is FQNEAQ (reference sequence). CDR3 sequence (DNA): TGTGCCAGCAGCTTAGTCGGGTTTGGATACATTCAGTACTTC. Protein sequence: CASSLVGFGYIQYF.

The chain employs TRBV28 and TRBJ1-5, with D uncertain. Trimming cost V 2 bases and J 4 bases, with 6 bases left between them. From germline, CDR1 is MDHEN and CDR2 SYDVKM. The CDR3 runs to 13 residues. Here the CDR3 DNA reads TGTGCCAGCAGTTTAACGCTGAATCAGCCCCAGCATTTT. This codes for CASSLTLNQPQHF.

On this clonotype: The junction departs from the called germline gene at one end, perhaps through a read error. The CDR3 DNA is TGTGCCAGCAGCTTAGCGCAGGGGGGGAGACCCTACACTTTC. Its protein is CASSLAQGGRPYTF. The chain couples TRBV7-2 to TRBJ2-5; possibly TRBD1 or TRBD2 for D (7 bases each). The CDR3 spans 14 residues. Germline V lookup: CDR1 SGHTA, CDR2 FQGNSA.

The gene calls are TRBV27 and TRBJ1-2, with 8 bases fitting TRBD1. This CDR3 has 15 residues. Germline V gene lookup returns CDR1 MNHEY and CDR2 SMNVEV (reference sequence). V gave up 2 bases and J gave up 8 bases; unmatched junction bases: 10. In DNA form, the CDR3 reads TGTGCCAGCAGTTTAACGGGGACAGGCGGTGGAGGCTACACCTTC. Amino acid sequence: CASSLTGTGGGGYTF.

This clonotype has only a few counts. This chain joins TRBV6-5 and TRBJ2-5, with D unclear. CDR3 length: 14 amino acids. The V and J ends lost 0 bases and 2 bases respectively, with 7 bases between them. Germline values: CDR1 MNHEY, CDR2 SVGAGI. The CDR3 sequence is CASSYSLYQETQYF. In nucleotides, the CDR3 is TGTGCCAGCAGTTACTCACTATATCAAGAGACCCAGTACTTC.

The CDR3 region is CASSNRTGFEQYF. In DNA form, the CDR3 reads TGTGCCAGCAGCAACCGGACAGGGTTCGAGCAGTACTTC. The genes are TRBV7-9 and TRBJ2-7; 8 bases line up with TRBD1. V gave up 5 bases and J gave up 6 bases; unmatched junction bases: 6. Germline V gene data show CDR1 as SEHNR and CDR2 as FQNEAQ (reference sequence). The CDR3 consists of 13 residues.